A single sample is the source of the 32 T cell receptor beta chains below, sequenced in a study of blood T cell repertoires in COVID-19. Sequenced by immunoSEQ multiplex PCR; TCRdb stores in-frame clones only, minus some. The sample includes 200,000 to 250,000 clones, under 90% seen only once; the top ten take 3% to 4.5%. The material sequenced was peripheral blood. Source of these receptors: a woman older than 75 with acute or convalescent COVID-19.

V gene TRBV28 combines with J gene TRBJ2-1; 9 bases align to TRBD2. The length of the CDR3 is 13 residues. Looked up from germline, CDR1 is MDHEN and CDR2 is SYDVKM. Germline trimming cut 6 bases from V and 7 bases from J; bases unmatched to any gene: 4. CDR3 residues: CASRRTSVNEQFF. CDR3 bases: TGTGCCAGCAGAAGGACTAGCGTTAATGAGCAGTTCTTC.

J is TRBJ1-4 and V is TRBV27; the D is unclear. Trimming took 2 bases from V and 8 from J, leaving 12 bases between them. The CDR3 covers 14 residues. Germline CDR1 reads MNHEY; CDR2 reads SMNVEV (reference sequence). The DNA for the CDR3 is TGTGCCAGCAGTTTAAACTCCGGGAGGGAAAAACTGTTTTTT. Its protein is CASSLNSGREKLFF. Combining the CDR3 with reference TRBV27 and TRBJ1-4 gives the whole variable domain EAQVTQNPRYLITVTGKKLTVTCSQNMNHEYMSWYRQDPGLGLRQIYYSMNVEVTDKGDVPEGYKVSRKEKRNFPLILESPSPNQTSLYFCASSLNSGREKLFFGSGTQLSVL.

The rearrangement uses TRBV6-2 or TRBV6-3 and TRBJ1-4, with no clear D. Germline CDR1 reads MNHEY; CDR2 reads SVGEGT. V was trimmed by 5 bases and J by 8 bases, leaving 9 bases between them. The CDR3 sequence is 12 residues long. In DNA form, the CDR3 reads TGTGCCAGCAGTGACCCGGAGGAAAAACTGTTTTTT. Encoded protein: CASSDPEEKLFF.

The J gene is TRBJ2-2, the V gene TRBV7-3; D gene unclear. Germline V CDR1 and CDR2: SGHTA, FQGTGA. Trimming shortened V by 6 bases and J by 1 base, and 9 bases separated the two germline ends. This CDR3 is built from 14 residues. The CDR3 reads CASSYSLNTGELFF. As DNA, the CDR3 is TGTGCCAGCAGTTACAGTTTGAACACCGGGGAGCTGTTTTTT.

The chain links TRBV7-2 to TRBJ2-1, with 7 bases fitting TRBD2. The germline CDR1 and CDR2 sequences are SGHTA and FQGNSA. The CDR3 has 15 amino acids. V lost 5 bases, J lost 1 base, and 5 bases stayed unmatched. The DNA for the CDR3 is TGTGCCAGCAGCCTTCTCGGGGGGTCCTACAATGAGCAGTTCTTC. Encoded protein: CASSLLGGSYNEQFF.

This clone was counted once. The CDR3 protein is CASSLLRGPVGETQYF. CDR3 bases: TGTGCCAGCAGCTTGCTCAGGGGCCCAGTGGGAGAGACCCAGTACTTC. The gene calls are TRBV5-6 and TRBJ2-5, with D possibly matching TRBD1 (6 bases). The V gene's germline CDR1 is SGHDT and CDR2 YYEEEE. The CDR3 runs to 16 residues. V lost 1 base and J lost 4, with 17 bases in between.

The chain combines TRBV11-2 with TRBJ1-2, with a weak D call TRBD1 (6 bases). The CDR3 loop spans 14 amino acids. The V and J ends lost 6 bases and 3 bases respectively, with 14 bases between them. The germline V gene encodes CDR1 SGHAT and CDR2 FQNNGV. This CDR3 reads CASRGQSGDYGYTF. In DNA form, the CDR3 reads TGTGCCAGCAGAGGACAGAGTGGGGACTATGGCTACACCTTC.

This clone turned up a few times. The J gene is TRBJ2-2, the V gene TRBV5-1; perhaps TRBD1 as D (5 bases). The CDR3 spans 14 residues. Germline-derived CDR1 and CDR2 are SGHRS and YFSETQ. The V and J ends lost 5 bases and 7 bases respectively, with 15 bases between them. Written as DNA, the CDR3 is TGCGCCAGCAGTTATCAGGGAATAGGCGGGGAGCTGTTTTTT. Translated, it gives CASSYQGIGGELFF.

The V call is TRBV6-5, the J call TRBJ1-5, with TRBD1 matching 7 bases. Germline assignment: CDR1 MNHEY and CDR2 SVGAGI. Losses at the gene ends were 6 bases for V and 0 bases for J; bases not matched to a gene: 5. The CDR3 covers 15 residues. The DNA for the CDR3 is TGTGCCAGCAGCGGGACAGCTTATAGCAATCAGCCCCAGCATTTT. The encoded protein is CASSGTAYSNQPQHF.

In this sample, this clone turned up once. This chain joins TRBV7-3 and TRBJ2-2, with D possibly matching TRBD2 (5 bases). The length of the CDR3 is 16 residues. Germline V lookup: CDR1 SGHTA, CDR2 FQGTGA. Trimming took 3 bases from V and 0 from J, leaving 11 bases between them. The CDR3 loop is CASSLVGGPNTGELFF. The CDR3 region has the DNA TGTGCCAGCAGCTTGGTAGGAGGTCCGAACACCGGGGAGCTGTTTTTT.

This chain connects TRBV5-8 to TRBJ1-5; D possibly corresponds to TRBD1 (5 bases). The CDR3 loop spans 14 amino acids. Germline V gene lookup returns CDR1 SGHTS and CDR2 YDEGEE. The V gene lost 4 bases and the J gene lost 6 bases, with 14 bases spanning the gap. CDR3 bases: TGTGCCAGCAGCCCCGGGACTTTGGGTCAGCCCCAGCATTTT. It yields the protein CASSPGTLGQPQHF.

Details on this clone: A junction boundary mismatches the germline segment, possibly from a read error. CDR3 loop: CASSPGTHSYEQYF. The CDR3 DNA follows: TGTGCTAGCAGCCCCGGGACACACTCCTACGAGCAGTACTTC. The rearrangement uses TRBV7-7 and TRBJ2-7; tentative D call: TRBD1 (6 bases). Germline V gene sequence: CDR1 SSHAT, CDR2 FNYEAQ (reference sequence). This CDR3 is 14 amino acids long.

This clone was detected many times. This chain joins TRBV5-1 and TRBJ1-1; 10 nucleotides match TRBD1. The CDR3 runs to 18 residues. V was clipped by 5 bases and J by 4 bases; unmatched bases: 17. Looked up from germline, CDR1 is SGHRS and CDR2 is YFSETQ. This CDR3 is CASSSTGTGASWGTEAFF. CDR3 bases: TGCGCCAGCAGTTCTACCGGGACAGGGGCCTCCTGGGGCACTGAAGCTTTCTTT.

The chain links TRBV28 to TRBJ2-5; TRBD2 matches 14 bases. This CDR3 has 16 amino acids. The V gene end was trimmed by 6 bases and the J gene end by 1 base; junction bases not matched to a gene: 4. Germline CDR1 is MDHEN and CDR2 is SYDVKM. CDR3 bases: TGTGCCAGCAGCCTAGGACTAGCGGGGGGCCAAGAGACCCAGTACTTC. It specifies CASSLGLAGGQETQYF.

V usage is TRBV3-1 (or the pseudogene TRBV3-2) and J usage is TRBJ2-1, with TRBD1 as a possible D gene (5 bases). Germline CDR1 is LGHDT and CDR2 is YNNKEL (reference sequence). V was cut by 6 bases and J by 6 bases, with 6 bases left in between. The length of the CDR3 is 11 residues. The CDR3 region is CASRGANEQFF. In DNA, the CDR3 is TGTGCCAGCAGAGGGGCCAATGAGCAGTTCTTC.

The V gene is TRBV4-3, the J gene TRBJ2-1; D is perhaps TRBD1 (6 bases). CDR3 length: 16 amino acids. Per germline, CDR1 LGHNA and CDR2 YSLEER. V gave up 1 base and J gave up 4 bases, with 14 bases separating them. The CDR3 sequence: CASSQVWDTFYNEQFF. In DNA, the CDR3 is TGCGCCAGCAGCCAAGTGTGGGACACCTTTTACAATGAGCAGTTCTTC.

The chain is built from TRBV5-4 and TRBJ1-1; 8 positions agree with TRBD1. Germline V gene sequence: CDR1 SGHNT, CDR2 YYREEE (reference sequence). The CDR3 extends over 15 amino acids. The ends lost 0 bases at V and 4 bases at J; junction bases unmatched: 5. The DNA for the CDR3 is TGTGCCAGCAGCTTGGTCAGGGGGCGCGGCACTGAAGCTTTCTTT. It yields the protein CASSLVRGRGTEAFF.

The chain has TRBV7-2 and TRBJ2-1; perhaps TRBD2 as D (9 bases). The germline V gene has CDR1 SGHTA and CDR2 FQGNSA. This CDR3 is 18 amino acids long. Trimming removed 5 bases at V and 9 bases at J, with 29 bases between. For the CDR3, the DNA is TGTGCCAGCAGCCTTGGACAGGGATCTAGCGGGGCCGCGGGTGAGCAGTTCTTC. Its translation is CASSLGQGSSGAAGEQFF.

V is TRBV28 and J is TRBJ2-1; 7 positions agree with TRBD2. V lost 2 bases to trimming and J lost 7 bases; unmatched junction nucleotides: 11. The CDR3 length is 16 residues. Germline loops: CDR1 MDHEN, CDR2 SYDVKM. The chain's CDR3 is CASSLATGGLLNEQFF. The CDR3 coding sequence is TGTGCCAGCAGTTTAGCCACCGGGGGACTACTTAATGAGCAGTTCTTC.

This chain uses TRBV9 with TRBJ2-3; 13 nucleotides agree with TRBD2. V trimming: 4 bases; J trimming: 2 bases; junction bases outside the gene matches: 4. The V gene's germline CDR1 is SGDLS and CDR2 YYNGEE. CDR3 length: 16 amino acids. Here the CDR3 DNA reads TGTGCCAGCAGCCCGGGGACTAGCGGGACCACAGATACGCAGTATTTT. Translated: CASSPGTSGTTDTQYF.

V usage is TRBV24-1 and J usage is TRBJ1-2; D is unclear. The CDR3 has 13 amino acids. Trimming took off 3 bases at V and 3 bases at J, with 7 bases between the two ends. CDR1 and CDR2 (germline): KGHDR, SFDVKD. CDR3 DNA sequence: TGTGCCACCAGTGATAGAGAATACTATGGCTACACCTTC. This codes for CATSDREYYGYTF.

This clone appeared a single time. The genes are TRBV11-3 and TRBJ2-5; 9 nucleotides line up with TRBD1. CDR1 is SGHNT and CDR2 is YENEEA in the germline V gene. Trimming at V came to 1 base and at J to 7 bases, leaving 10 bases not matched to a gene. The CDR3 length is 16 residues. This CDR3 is CASSLGATGGDATQYF. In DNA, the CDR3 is TGTGCCAGCAGCTTAGGAGCTACAGGGGGCGATGCGACCCAGTACTTC.

The CDR3: CAWSSLATGELFF. The CDR3, as DNA: TGTGCCTGGAGTTCACTAGCAACCGGGGAGCTGTTTTTT. J is TRBJ2-2 and V is TRBV30, with D possibly TRBD2 on 6 matching bases. CDR1 and CDR2 (germline): GTSNPN, SVGIG (reference sequence). The germline V and J ends were trimmed by 2 bases and 5 bases, with 9 bases remaining between them. The CDR3 loop spans 13 amino acids.

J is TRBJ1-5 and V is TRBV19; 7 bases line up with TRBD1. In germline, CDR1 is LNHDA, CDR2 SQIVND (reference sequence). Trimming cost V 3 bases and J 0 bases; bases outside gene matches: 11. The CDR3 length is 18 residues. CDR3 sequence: CASSIWWGQGDSNQPQHF. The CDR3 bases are TGTGCCAGTAGTATCTGGTGGGGGCAGGGGGATAGCAATCAGCCCCAGCATTTT.

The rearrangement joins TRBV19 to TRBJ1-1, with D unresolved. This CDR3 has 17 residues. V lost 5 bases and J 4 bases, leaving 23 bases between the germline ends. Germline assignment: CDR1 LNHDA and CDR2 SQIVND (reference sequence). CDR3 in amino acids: CASSLRTSLGSGTEAFF. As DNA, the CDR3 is TGTGCCAGTAGTCTTCGGACTTCTTTGGGGTCTGGCACTGAAGCTTTCTTT.

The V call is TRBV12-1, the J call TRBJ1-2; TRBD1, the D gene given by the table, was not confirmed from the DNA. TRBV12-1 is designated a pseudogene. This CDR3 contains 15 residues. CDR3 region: CARPRPLRAPNGYTF. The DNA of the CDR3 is TGTGCCAGACCCCGCCCCCTCAGGGCTCCTAATGGCTACACCTTC.

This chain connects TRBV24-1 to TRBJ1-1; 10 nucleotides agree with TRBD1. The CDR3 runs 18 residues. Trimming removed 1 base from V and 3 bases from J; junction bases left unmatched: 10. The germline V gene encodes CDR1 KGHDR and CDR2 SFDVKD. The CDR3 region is CATSDLRTGGSKDTEAFF. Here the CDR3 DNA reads TGTGCCACCAGTGATTTAAGGACAGGGGGAAGTAAGGACACTGAAGCTTTCTTT.

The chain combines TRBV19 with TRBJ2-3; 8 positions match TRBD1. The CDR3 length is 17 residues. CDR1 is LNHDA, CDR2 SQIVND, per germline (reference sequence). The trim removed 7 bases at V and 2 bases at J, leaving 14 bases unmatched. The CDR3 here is CASTSGQGQSVTDTQYF. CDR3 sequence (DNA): TGTGCCAGTACCTCCGGACAGGGTCAGTCCGTCACAGATACGCAGTATTTT.

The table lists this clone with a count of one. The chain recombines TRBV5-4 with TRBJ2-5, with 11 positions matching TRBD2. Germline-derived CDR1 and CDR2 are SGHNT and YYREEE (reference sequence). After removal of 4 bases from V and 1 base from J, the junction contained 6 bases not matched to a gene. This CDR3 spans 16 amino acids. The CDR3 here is CASSLGLAGPQETQYF. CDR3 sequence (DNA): TGTGCCAGCAGCCTCGGACTAGCGGGTCCCCAAGAGACCCAGTACTTC.

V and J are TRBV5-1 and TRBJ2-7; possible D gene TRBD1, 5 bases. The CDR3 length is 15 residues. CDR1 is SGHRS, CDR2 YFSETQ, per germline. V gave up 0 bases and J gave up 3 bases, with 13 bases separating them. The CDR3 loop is CASSLDFGQRYEQYF. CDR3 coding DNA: TGCGCCAGCAGCTTGGATTTCGGACAACGCTACGAGCAGTACTTC.

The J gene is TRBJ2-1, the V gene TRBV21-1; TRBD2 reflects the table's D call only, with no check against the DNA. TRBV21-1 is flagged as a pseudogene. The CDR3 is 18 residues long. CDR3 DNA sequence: TGTGCCAGCAGCAAAAAAGAGGCGGGGGTGCGCTCCTACAATGAGCAGTTCTTC. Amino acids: CASSKKEAGVRSYNEQFF.

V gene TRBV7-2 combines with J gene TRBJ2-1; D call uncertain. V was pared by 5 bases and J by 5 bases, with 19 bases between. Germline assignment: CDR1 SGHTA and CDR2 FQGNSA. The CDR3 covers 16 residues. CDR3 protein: CASSLVGTIADNEQFF. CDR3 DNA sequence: TGTGCCAGCAGCCTAGTGGGTACAATAGCAGACAATGAGCAGTTCTTC.